This T cell receptor beta chain was identified in a study of blood T cell repertoires in COVID-19. Across the study: Both acute and convalescent COVID-19 samples were obtained from the United States, Italy and Spain.

Per the germline V gene, CDR1 is MNHNY and CDR2 is SVGAGI (reference sequence). This CDR3 is 13 amino acids long. Between the trimmed V and J ends, which lost 10 bases and 6 bases, there was a span of 18 bases. The data were produced by immunoSEQ multiplex PCR, yet TCRdb's version contains in-frame clones alone and is incomplete. This sample yields roughly 160,000 clones, of which 70% to 90% are seen a single time; 6.5% to 9.5% belongs to the top ten. This clone appeared once. The sequence derives from a woman older than 75 with COVID-19, enrolled during active disease. Specimen: peripheral blood. V usage is TRBV6-6 and J usage is TRBJ1-1; no clear D gene. The CDR3, as DNA: TGTGCCAACCGGGGAGATATACACTCTGAAGCTTTCTTT. It codes for CANRGDIHSEAFF.